A single sample is the source of the 26 T cell receptor beta chains below, sequenced in a study of PD-1 blockade in mismatch repair-deficient tumors. Clones were sequenced by immunoSEQ multiplex PCR, and TCRdb holds only the in-frame ones, with some missing. The table lists more than 95,000 clones, about 88% of them singletons, with less than 15% in the top ten. Sequences were derived from peripheral blood, sampled 44 weeks after starting pembrolizumab. The receptor set was obtained from an adult with mismatch repair-deficient cancer.

The gene calls are TRBV7-9 and TRBJ2-7, with D tentatively TRBD2 (6 bases). The V and J ends lost 4 bases and 2 bases respectively, with 18 bases between them. CDR1 and CDR2 from the germline V gene are SEHNR and FQNEAQ (reference sequence). The CDR3 spans 16 residues. The CDR3 sequence: CASSSPVASATYEQYF. CDR3 nucleotide sequence: TGTGCCAGCAGCTCCCCGGTTGCTAGCGCAACCTACGAGCAGTACTTC.

The chain employs TRBV10-3 and TRBJ2-7; 8 bases map to TRBD1. Germline values: CDR1 ENHRY, CDR2 SYGVKD. Trimming cost V 6 bases and J 0 bases; bases outside gene matches: 13. The CDR3 has 17 residues. The DNA for the CDR3 is TGTGCCATCAGCGCCGAGGACAGGGTAATTCCCTCCTACGAGCAGTACTTC. Residues: CAISAEDRVIPSYEQYF.

The V call is TRBV28, the J call TRBJ2-7; either TRBD1 or TRBD2 may fit D (5 bases each). The CDR3 is 14 amino acids. V was pared by 4 bases and J by 2 bases, with 12 bases between. CDR1 is MDHEN, CDR2 SYDVKM, per germline. The CDR3 nucleotides read TGTGCCAGCAGTTCCTGGGGGATTACCTACGAGCAGTACTTC. It specifies CASSSWGITYEQYF. Filled out from reference TRBV28 and TRBJ2-7, the complete variable domain reads DVKVTQSSRYLVKRTGEKVFLECVQDMDHENMFWYRQDPGLGLRLIYFSYDVKMKEKGDIPEGYSVSREKKERFSLILESASTNQTSMYLCASSSWGITYEQYFGPGTRLTVT.

CDR3 sequence (DNA): TGTGCCAGCAGCTCAGGGACTAGCGGAAGCTACGAGCAGTACTTC. This gives the protein CASSSGTSGSYEQYF. This chain uses TRBV7-9 with TRBJ2-7; 11 bases fit TRBD2. Trimming took 4 bases from V and 3 from J; bases not matched to a gene: 5. Germline lookup yields CDR1 SEHNR and CDR2 FQNEAQ (reference sequence). This CDR3 has 15 amino acids.

The rearrangement uses TRBV9 and TRBJ2-3, with D unclear. The V end lost 0 bases, the J end lost 2 bases, and 7 bases lay between the germline ends. This CDR3 has 14 amino acids. Germline values: CDR1 SGDLS, CDR2 YYNGEE. Here the CDR3 DNA reads TGTGCCAGCAGCGTAGAACTCTTCACAGATACGCAGTATTTT. Translation: CASSVELFTDTQYF. Full variable domain (outside the CDR3, taken from reference TRBV9 and TRBJ2-3): DSGVTQTPKHLITATGQRVTLRCSPRSGDLSVYWYQQSLDQGLQFLIQYYNGEERAKGNILERFSAQQFPDLHSELNLSSLELGDSALYFCASSVELFTDTQYFGPGTRLTVL.

This chain links TRBV9 with TRBJ2-1; D might be TRBD2 (5 bases). The CDR3 has 14 amino acids. Trimming cost V 0 bases and J 6 bases, with 10 bases left between them. The germline V gene has CDR1 SGDLS and CDR2 YYNGEE. Here the CDR3 reads CASSVGGAGNEQFF. DNA for the CDR3: TGTGCCAGCAGCGTAGGCGGCGCGGGCAATGAGCAGTTCTTC.

The V and J genes are TRBV6-6 and TRBJ1-3; 8 nucleotides agree with TRBD1. Unmatched junction bases numbered 5, after V lost 6 bases and J lost 7 bases. The CDR3 consists of 13 residues. Germline lookup yields CDR1 MNHNY and CDR2 SVGAGI (reference sequence). CDR3 amino acids: CASSTRQGNTIYF. In DNA, the CDR3 is TGTGCCAGCAGCACGCGACAGGGGAACACCATATATTTT.

This chain connects TRBV5-1 to TRBJ2-5; D not resolved. From germline, CDR1 is SGHRS and CDR2 YFSETQ. This CDR3 comprises 13 residues. V lost 0 bases, J lost 1 base, and 4 bases lay in between. CDR3 protein: CASSLGIQETQYF. CDR3 coding DNA: TGCGCCAGCAGCTTGGGGATCCAAGAGACCCAGTACTTC.

The genes are TRBV27 and TRBJ1-1; D is ambiguous. This CDR3 is 11 amino acids long. Per germline, CDR1 MNHEY and CDR2 SMNVEV (reference sequence). The ends were cut back, 10 bases at V and 4 bases at J, with 10 bases in the middle. The CDR3 loop is CATNLGTEAFF. CDR3 coding DNA: TGTGCCACCAACCTGGGCACTGAAGCTTTCTTT.

This clone appeared a single time. J is TRBJ2-7 and V is TRBV27; the D is unclear. Germline values: CDR1 MNHEY, CDR2 SMNVEV (reference sequence). V lost 4 bases and J lost 0, with 13 bases in between. The CDR3 contains 15 residues. The CDR3 here is CASSSLALSSYEQYF. The CDR3, as DNA: TGTGCCAGCAGTTCCCTGGCCCTGAGCTCCTACGAGCAGTACTTC.

The CDR3 protein is CAWGSDNKNTIYF. CDR3 nucleotides: TGTGCCTGGGGGAGCGACAACAAAAACACCATATATTTT. This chain uses TRBV30 with TRBJ1-3; D remains unclear. Trimming took 5 bases from V and 6 from J, leaving 14 bases between them. CDR1 and CDR2 from the germline V gene are GTSNPN and SVGIG (reference sequence). The CDR3 runs to 13 residues.

The V call is TRBV28, the J call TRBJ2-4; D not certain. Germline CDR1 and CDR2: MDHEN and SYDVKM. Deletions cut 5 bases from V and 8 bases from J, with 28 bases between. This CDR3 has 18 residues. CDR3 loop: CASSPPLGVELERDIQYF. DNA for the CDR3: TGTGCCAGCAGTCCTCCGCTAGGTGTTGAACTCGAACGGGACATTCAGTACTTC. The variable domain in full, completed from reference TRBV28 and TRBJ2-4, reads DVKVTQSSRYLVKRTGEKVFLECVQDMDHENMFWYRQDPGLGLRLIYFSYDVKMKEKGDIPEGYSVSREKKERFSLILESASTNQTSMYLCASSPPLGVELERDIQYFGAGTRLSVL.

The chain links TRBV5-4 to TRBJ2-7; TRBD1 aligns across 10 bases. CDR3 length: 15 amino acids. CDR1 SGHNT and CDR2 YYREEE come from the germline V gene (reference sequence). J gave up 0 bases and V 3 bases, and 3 bases lay outside the gene matches. The CDR3 nucleotides are TGTGCCAGCAGCTCCGGGACAGGGGTCTCCTACGAGCAGTACTTC. It codes for CASSSGTGVSYEQYF.

This sequence joins TRBV5-1 and TRBJ1-1; the D gene is possibly TRBD1 (5 bases). The CDR3 is 14 amino acids. Trimming removed 5 bases at V and 5 bases at J, with 16 bases between. Germline loops: CDR1 SGHRS, CDR2 YFSETQ. CDR3 coding DNA: TGCGCCAGCAGATCGAACCGAGGGGTTACTGAAGCTTTCTTT. Translating gives CASRSNRGVTEAFF.

The chain uses TRBV7-8 and TRBJ2-3; TRBD1 is a possible D gene (6 bases). This CDR3 has 16 amino acids. Between the trimmed V and J ends, which lost 5 bases and 1 base, there was a span of 16 bases. CDR1 is SGHVS and CDR2 is FQNEAQ in the germline V gene. The CDR3 nucleotides read TGTGCCAGCAGCCCTCTTCAGGGGACGGGCACAGATACGCAGTATTTT. Protein sequence: CASSPLQGTGTDTQYF.

The V gene is TRBV10-2, the J gene TRBJ2-5; the D gene is possibly TRBD1 (5 bases). The CDR3 totals 14 residues. CDR1 WSHSY and CDR2 SAAADI come from the germline V gene. Trimming took 0 bases from V and 5 from J, leaving 10 bases between them. Written as DNA, the CDR3 is TGCGCCAGCAGTGAGTCGTCAGGGTGGGAGACCCAGTACTTC. This gives the protein CASSESSGWETQYF.

This clone showed up just a few times. This rearrangement joins TRBV2 to TRBJ1-5; D is possibly TRBD1 (5 bases). Germline V gives CDR1 SNHLY, CDR2 FYNNEI. The CDR3 consists of 15 residues. Trimming stripped 3 bases from V and 2 bases from J, with 11 bases between. In nucleotides, the CDR3 is TGTGCCAGCAGTGAGGTCCCCAGGGGCAATCAGCCCCAGCATTTT. Translating it yields CASSEVPRGNQPQHF.

The gene calls are TRBV27 and TRBJ2-5; the D call may be TRBD1 or TRBD2 (5 bases each). Germline V gives CDR1 MNHEY, CDR2 SMNVEV (reference sequence). The CDR3 contains 11 residues. Deletions cut 2 bases from V and 7 bases from J, with 5 bases between. CDR3 sequence reads: CASSLGGTQYF. CDR3 DNA sequence: TGTGCCAGCAGTTTAGGGGGGACCCAGTACTTC.

This clone was seen a single time. The V gene is TRBV4-1, the J gene TRBJ2-4; D possibly corresponds to TRBD1 (5 bases). The V end lost 0 bases, the J end lost 6 bases, and 12 bases lay between the germline ends. Germline V gene data show CDR1 as MGHRA and CDR2 as YSYEKL. The CDR3 has 15 residues. The CDR3 reads CASSQDPGNGNIQYF. CDR3 sequence (DNA): TGCGCCAGCAGCCAAGATCCAGGGAACGGAAACATTCAGTACTTC.

This rearrangement joins TRBV6-4 to TRBJ1-5; possibly TRBD1 for D (6 bases). The V gene's germline CDR1 is MRHNA and CDR2 SNTAGT. The CDR3 has 14 amino acids. V lost 0 bases to trimming and J lost 9 bases, with 12 bases between them. CDR3 sequence (DNA): TGTGCCAGCAGTGACTCGATGGGGGGCCGGCCCCAGCATTTT. Translated: CASSDSMGGRPQHF.

The CDR3 protein is CASSIRKLKYGIQYF. The DNA for the CDR3 is TGTGCCAGTAGTATCCGGAAACTAAAGTACGGCATTCAGTACTTC. V is TRBV19 and J is TRBJ2-4, with D hard to call. CDR3 length equals 15 residues. V lost 3 bases and J 9 bases, leaving 18 bases between the germline ends. Per the germline V gene, CDR1 is LNHDA and CDR2 is SQIVND (reference sequence).

The V call is TRBV28, the J call TRBJ2-7; D may be TRBD1 (5 bases). The CDR3 is 13 residues long. V dropped 10 bases and J dropped 1 base, with 14 bases sitting between them. Germline V lookup: CDR1 MDHEN, CDR2 SYDVKM. CDR3 coding DNA: TGTGCCACCGAAGACAGCCCATCCTACGAGCAGTACTTC. Its protein product is CATEDSPSYEQYF.

This clone was seen only once. V usage is TRBV7-6 and J usage is TRBJ2-1, with D uncertain. The CDR3 totals 11 residues. Germline V gene sequence: CDR1 SGHVS, CDR2 FNYEAQ. With 2 bases removed from V and 7 bases from J, the gap between germline ends came to 3 bases. This chain's CDR3 is CASSLRNEQFF. CDR3 DNA: TGTGCCAGCAGCTTAAGGAATGAGCAGTTCTTC.

This clone appeared a few times. This sequence joins TRBV2 and TRBJ2-7; possible D gene TRBD2, 6 bases. From germline, CDR1 is SNHLY and CDR2 FYNNEI. V gave up 4 bases and J gave up 6 bases, with 7 bases separating them. The CDR3 consists of 11 residues. CDR3 bases: TGTGCCAGCAGTGGGGGGGTCGAGCAGTACTTC. It codes for CASSGGVEQYF.

The chain recombines TRBV7-2 with TRBJ2-7; D might be TRBD2 (5 bases). V lost 4 bases and J lost 3, with 7 bases in between. The CDR3 sequence is 12 residues long. Germline CDR1 SGHTA, CDR2 FQGNSA. The CDR3, as DNA: TGTGCCAGCAGCTACGGGAACTACGAGCAGTACTTC. This encodes CASSYGNYEQYF. The full variable domain, with the rest looked up from reference TRBV7-2 and TRBJ2-7, is GAGVSQSPSNKVTEKGKDVELRCDPISGHTALYWYRQSLGQGLEFLIYFQGNSAPDKSGLPSDRFSAERTGGSVSTLTIQRTQQEDSAVYLCASSYGNYEQYFGPGTRLTVT.

The chain is built from TRBV4-1 and TRBJ2-7; 8 nucleotides match TRBD2. J was trimmed by 2 bases and V by 4 bases; bases with no gene match: 4. This CDR3 is built from 14 residues. The germline CDR1 and CDR2 sequences are MGHRA and YSYEKL. The CDR3 nucleotides read TGCGCCAGCAGCCCTAGCGGGCTTGCCTACGAGCAGTACTTC. Translated, it gives CASSPSGLAYEQYF.